The 23 T cell receptor beta chains listed next were all sequenced from one sample in a study of blood T cell repertoires in COVID-19. TCRdb's copy holds only in-frame clones and misses some; the assay was immunoSEQ multiplex PCR. The sample shows fewer than 75,000 clones, around 85% of them seen only once. Sequencing was carried out using peripheral blood. The receptors shown here come from a man over 45 with active COVID-19.

V and J are TRBV7-3 and TRBJ2-5; a possible D gene is TRBD1 (5 bases). The CDR3 is 16 amino acids. Germline V CDR1 and CDR2: SGHTA, FQGTGA. Trimming cost V 1 base and J 0 bases, with 12 bases left between them. CDR3 sequence: CASSLRGLEYQETQYF. CDR3 DNA sequence: TGTGCCAGCAGCTTAAGGGGCTTGGAGTACCAAGAGACCCAGTACTTC. The full variable domain, with the rest looked up from reference TRBV7-3 and TRBJ2-5, is GAGVSQTPSNKVTEKGKYVELRCDPISGHTALYWYRQSLGQGPEFLIYFQGTGAADDSGLPNDRFFAVRPEGSVSTLKIQRTERGDSAVYLCASSLRGLEYQETQYFGPGTRLLVL.

The chain is built from TRBV27 and TRBJ1-3; maybe TRBD1 (5 bases). CDR3 length equals 15 residues. The ends were cut back, 3 bases at V and 2 bases at J, with 11 bases in the middle. CDR1 and CDR2 (germline): MNHEY, SMNVEV (reference sequence). The CDR3: CASSFQGGAGNTIYF. The CDR3 DNA reads TGTGCCAGCAGTTTCCAGGGAGGTGCTGGAAACACCATATATTTT.

The V and J genes are TRBV6-5 and TRBJ1-2; 9 positions agree with TRBD1. V shed 7 bases and J 4 bases; nucleotides not matched to a gene: 10. Germline V gives CDR1 MNHEY, CDR2 SVGAGI. This CDR3 is 15 amino acids long. The CDR3 is CASNGVTGGSYGYTF. The CDR3 region has the DNA TGTGCCAGCAACGGAGTGACAGGGGGTTCCTATGGCTACACCTTC.

This clone was detected only a few times. The rearrangement joins TRBV7-9 to TRBJ2-7; no firm D call. Per germline, CDR1 SEHNR and CDR2 FQNEAQ (reference sequence). Trimming removed 0 bases at V and 5 bases at J, with 17 bases between. The CDR3 consists of 16 residues. CDR3 DNA: TGTGCCAGCAGCTTAGCGCTAAGTCTTAAATTGGACGAGCAGTACTTC. Protein product: CASSLALSLKLDEQYF.

CDR3 sequence reads: CASITSGTSYNEQFF. CDR3 DNA sequence: TGTGCCAGCATCACGAGCGGGACATCCTACAATGAGCAGTTCTTC. The gene calls are TRBV5-6 and TRBJ2-1; D perhaps matches TRBD2 (7 bases). The germline V and J ends were trimmed by 6 bases and 1 base, with 14 bases remaining between them. The germline V gene encodes CDR1 SGHDT and CDR2 YYEEEE. The CDR3 is 15 residues long.

J is TRBJ1-2 and V is TRBV6-2 or TRBV6-3; 9 bases map to TRBD1. The junction had 4 bases not matched to a gene; V was cut back by 6 bases and J by 8 bases. Germline values: CDR1 MNHEY, CDR2 SVGEGT. This CDR3 comprises 12 residues. In DNA form, the CDR3 reads TGTGCCAGCAGCTCTACAGGGGGCGGCTACACCTTC. This translates into CASSSTGGGYTF.

This clone is judged medium-sized. The V gene is TRBV25-1, the J gene TRBJ2-2; D ambiguous. V lost 7 bases and J lost 4, with 7 bases in between. Germline CDR1 MGHDK, CDR2 SYGVNS. The CDR3 covers 12 residues. The CDR3 DNA reads TGTGCCAGCACCTACTCCACCGGGGAGCTGTTTTTT. This encodes CASTYSTGELFF.

The count of this clone is one. This chain connects TRBV5-1 to TRBJ1-4, with no clear D. Trimming took off 7 bases at V and 6 bases at J, with 13 bases between the two ends. This CDR3 has 13 amino acids. Germline V CDR1 and CDR2: SGHRS, YFSETQ. The CDR3 DNA reads TGCGCCAGCCGGTTGATTCTGGATGAAAAACTGTTTTTT. Translation: CASRLILDEKLFF.

This chain uses TRBV7-2 with TRBJ1-4; 8 positions agree with TRBD1. This CDR3 comprises 14 residues. CDR1 and CDR2 (germline): SGHTA, FQGNSA. After removal of 5 bases from V and 7 bases from J, the junction contained 6 bases not matched to a gene. CDR3 amino acids: CASSMDRATEKLFF. The CDR3, as DNA: TGTGCCAGCAGCATGGACAGGGCTACTGAAAAACTGTTTTTT.

V gene TRBV4-1 combines with J gene TRBJ2-5; 9 nucleotides line up with TRBD2. CDR3 size: 15 residues. V lost 9 bases, J lost 5 bases, and 13 bases stayed unmatched. Per germline, CDR1 MGHRA and CDR2 YSYEKL. CDR3 DNA sequence: TGCGCCAGTTCGAGGGCGGGAGGGCCTAGCGAGACCCAGTACTTC. Translation gives CASSRAGGPSETQYF.

The chain carries TRBV5-8 and TRBJ1-1; D is uncertain. There are 13 residues in the CDR3. V lost 1 base to trimming and J lost 1 base, with 5 bases between them. The V gene's germline CDR1 is SGHTS and CDR2 YDEGEE. Here the CDR3 reads CASSLRGNTEAFF. CDR3 DNA sequence: TGTGCCAGCAGCTTGCGGGGGAACACTGAAGCTTTCTTT.

The chain carries TRBV5-4 and TRBJ2-5; 8 nucleotides align to TRBD2. Germline V lookup: CDR1 SGHNT, CDR2 YYREEE (reference sequence). J lost 0 bases, V lost 0 bases, and 1 base had no gene match. This CDR3 spans 15 amino acids. CDR3 coding DNA: TGTGCCAGCAGCTTGGTACTAGCGGACCAAGAGACCCAGTACTTC. Protein: CASSLVLADQETQYF.

The V and J genes are TRBV11-3 and TRBJ2-7; no reliable D call. This CDR3 spans 14 amino acids. V shed 4 bases and J shed 7 bases, with 17 bases lying between them. In germline, CDR1 is SGHNT, CDR2 YENEEA. The CDR3 DNA is TGTGCCAGCAGCTCAATATCCACGGTCGGGGAGCAGTACTTC. Translating it yields CASSSISTVGEQYF.

The chain has TRBV3-1 (or the pseudogene TRBV3-2) and TRBJ2-5; 9 bases map to TRBD1. The CDR3 sequence is 14 residues long. The V gene end was trimmed by 8 bases and the J gene end by 13 bases; junction bases not matched to a gene: 17. Germline CDR1 and CDR2: LGHDT and YNNKEL (reference sequence). CDR3 region: CASSNSDRGSSRYF. The DNA for the CDR3 is TGTGCCAGCTCTAACTCGGACAGGGGATCTTCAAGGTACTTC.

The rearrangement uses TRBV18 and TRBJ1-2; TRBD1 agrees at 7 bases. The CDR3 is 18 residues long. Germline CDR1 KGHSH, CDR2 LQKENI. Trimming took 2 bases from V and 5 from J; bases not matched to a gene: 17. CDR3 region: CASSPVPRTGPPPYGYTF. The CDR3 DNA reads TGTGCCAGCTCACCAGTTCCCCGGACAGGACCCCCGCCGTATGGCTACACCTTC.

The chain employs TRBV5-1 and TRBJ2-3, with D uncertain. Germline lookup yields CDR1 SGHRS and CDR2 YFSETQ. CDR3 length: 14 amino acids. The ends were cut back, 0 bases at V and 6 bases at J, with 11 bases in the middle. CDR3 nucleotides: TGCGCCAGCAGCTTGGACCCGGGTCCCGATACGCAGTATTTT. As protein: CASSLDPGPDTQYF.

The J gene is TRBJ1-2, the V gene TRBV10-3; TRBD1 aligns across 7 bases. The CDR3 sequence is 15 residues long. The junction had 9 bases not matched to a gene; V was cut back by 6 bases and J by 2 bases. The germline V gene has CDR1 ENHRY and CDR2 SYGVKD. CDR3 in DNA: TGTGCCATCAGCGAGGGACAGCAAGCAAACTATGGCTACACCTTC. It yields the protein CAISEGQQANYGYTF.

The chain couples TRBV9 to TRBJ2-7; D gene ambiguous. V was shortened by 2 bases and J by 0 bases, with 12 bases between the two germline ends. Germline V lookup: CDR1 SGDLS, CDR2 YYNGEE. The CDR3 consists of 15 residues. In DNA, the CDR3 is TGTGCCAGCAGCGTCTCAACGGTGAGCTCCTACGAGCAGTACTTC. The encoded protein is CASSVSTVSSYEQYF.

This rearrangement joins TRBV3-1 (or the pseudogene TRBV3-2) to TRBJ2-1; 13 bases line up with TRBD2. Germline CDR1 LGHDT, CDR2 YNNKEL (reference sequence). There are 16 residues in the CDR3. Trimming took 3 bases from V and 7 from J; bases not matched to a gene: 6. CDR3 sequence: CASSQGLAGYQNEQFF. CDR3 sequence (DNA): TGTGCCAGCAGCCAGGGACTAGCGGGGTATCAGAATGAGCAGTTCTTC.

This clone was counted only a few times. The chain recombines TRBV5-6 with TRBJ2-2; no firm D call. Trimming took 2 bases from V and 4 from J, leaving 9 bases between them. This CDR3 has 14 residues. Germline V gene data show CDR1 as SGHDT and CDR2 as YYEEEE. The CDR3 sequence: CASSFPGGTGELFF. The CDR3 nucleotides read TGTGCCAGCAGCTTCCCCGGCGGCACCGGGGAGCTGTTTTTT.

The rearrangement joins TRBV14 to TRBJ2-1, with 10 bases matching TRBD1. CDR1 and CDR2 from the germline V gene are SGHDN and FVKESK. Trimming at V came to 4 bases and at J to 2 bases, leaving 5 bases not matched to a gene. CDR3 size: 16 residues. The CDR3 is CASSRRQGAPYNEQFF. The DNA for the CDR3 is TGTGCCAGCAGCCGCCGACAGGGGGCCCCCTACAATGAGCAGTTCTTC.

The chain has TRBV30 and TRBJ1-2; 8 bases are shared with TRBD1. This CDR3 region has 13 residues. From germline, CDR1 is GTSNPN and CDR2 SVGIG (reference sequence). The CDR3 spells CTVRGLGSRGYTF. CDR3 nucleotides: TGTACCGTCAGGGGGCTGGGATCGCGTGGCTACACCTTC.

The chain is built from TRBV6-2 or TRBV6-3 and TRBJ1-2, with 8 bases aligning to TRBD1. V trimming: 5 bases; J trimming: 2 bases; junction bases outside the gene matches: 4. The length of the CDR3 is 14 residues. The germline V gene has CDR1 MNHEY and CDR2 SVGEGT. The CDR3 DNA is TGTGCCAGCAGTAGGCAGGGGGCGAACTATGGCTACACCTTC. Its translation: CASSRQGANYGYTF.